This entry is about one T cell receptor beta chain. The trim removed 6 bases at V and 4 bases at J, leaving 1 base unmatched. CDR1 is ENHRY, CDR2 SYGVKD, per germline. The CDR3 runs to 12 residues. The sample is drawn from a study of PD-1 blockade in classical Hodgkin lymphoma. The method was immunoSEQ multiplex PCR; TCRdb's version includes in-frame clones alone and lacks a portion of them. In the table there are tens of thousands of clones, over 60% of which are singletons. Every single patient, without exception, relapsed after autologous stem cell transplantation, and brentuximab vedotin exposure varied.

The sequencing here drew on peripheral blood mononuclear cells (PBMCs), taken before the second cycle of nivolumab. The receptor was derived from a human donor with classical Hodgkin lymphoma. The chain links TRBV10-3 to TRBJ2-3; 7 bases are a match to TRBD1. CDR3 bases: TGTGCCATCAGCCAGGGGGCAGATACGCAGTATTTT. It specifies CAISQGADTQYF.